Sequencing of this T cell receptor beta chain was carried out in a study of OX40 agonist ivuxolimab in advanced cancers. Study-level information: Patients took ivuxolimab, an agonistic anti-OX40 (CD134) antibody.

Trimming took 2 bases from V and 1 from J, leaving 9 bases between them. CDR3 length equals 14 residues. Germline V gene lookup returns CDR1 SGHKS and CDR2 YYEKEE (reference sequence). Assay used: immunoSEQ multiplex PCR; TCRdb lists only in-frame clones, some missing. The sample lists over 35,000 clones, around 90% occurring once. Of note for this clone: Its antigen is not identified.

Study-wide points: In the 0.1-3.0 mg/kg groups, partial responders showed among the lowest expansion. At doses 0.1 to 3.0 mg/kg, CD4+ and CD8+ clones expanded.

The chain combines TRBV5-5 with TRBJ2-5; D may be TRBD1 (6 bases). The material sequenced was CD4+ or CD8+ T cells sorted from blood, taken in a trial of the OX40 agonist ivuxolimab. The clonotype was recovered from an adult with an advanced solid tumor such as melanoma, head and neck, liver or kidney cancer. The CDR3 is CASSFGQFQETQYF. In DNA, the CDR3 is TGTGCCAGCAGCTTCGGACAGTTCCAAGAGACCCAGTACTTC.